A single sample gave rise to the 18 T cell receptor beta chains below, sequenced in a study of blood T cell repertoires in COVID-19. Profiling relied on immunoSEQ multiplex PCR, and the TCRdb table lists in-frame clones only, not all of them. The table shows about 260,000 clones, with 75% to 90% occurring only once. The sequenced sample was peripheral blood. These TCRs come from a woman in her 40s with acute or convalescent COVID-19.

This sequence joins TRBV6-4 and TRBJ2-3, with 10 bases that match TRBD1. This CDR3 has 14 amino acids. CDR1 MRHNA and CDR2 SNTAGT come from the germline V gene. Trimming removed 2 bases from V and 4 bases from J; junction bases left unmatched: 0. CDR3 in amino acids: CASSDGQGADTQYF. CDR3 nucleotide sequence: TGTGCCAGCAGTGACGGACAGGGGGCAGATACGCAGTATTTT.

The rearrangement links TRBV6-1 to TRBJ1-2; D is uncertain. The CDR3 loop spans 16 amino acids. The V end lost 2 bases, the J end lost 4 bases, and 17 bases lay between the germline ends. Germline lookup yields CDR1 MNHNS and CDR2 SASEGT. The CDR3 here is CASSELGNVRVYGYTF. CDR3 DNA sequence: TGTGCCAGCAGTGAACTAGGTAATGTCCGCGTCTATGGCTACACCTTC.

The chain links TRBV24-1 to TRBJ2-3; D may be TRBD1 (5 bases). From germline, CDR1 is KGHDR and CDR2 SFDVKD. Trimming pared 9 bases from V and 0 bases from J, leaving 9 bases between. CDR3 length: 13 amino acids. CDR3 sequence: CATAGSSTDTQYF. CDR3 DNA sequence: TGTGCCACCGCAGGGTCTAGCACAGATACGCAGTATTTT.

The chain combines TRBV5-1 with TRBJ2-5; D possibly corresponds to TRBD1 (7 bases). The V and J ends lost 9 bases and 2 bases respectively, with 17 bases between them. The CDR3 runs to 14 residues. Germline-derived CDR1 and CDR2 are SGHRS and YFSETQ. The CDR3 DNA reads TGCGCCACCGCCGGGGGACAGCCTCAAGAGACCCAGTACTTC. Amino acid sequence: CATAGGQPQETQYF.

The V call is TRBV11-2, the J call TRBJ2-2; weak D call: TRBD2 (7 bases). Germline V gene data show CDR1 as SGHAT and CDR2 as FQNNGV. CDR3 length equals 15 residues. Trimming left V 5 bases short and J 5 bases short, with 15 bases between. The CDR3 coding sequence is TGTGCCAGCAGCGCGAAGGGAGGGGGGACCGGGGAGCTGTTTTTT. It encodes CASSAKGGGTGELFF.

V and J are TRBV6-2 or TRBV6-3 and TRBJ1-2; 8 bases align to TRBD1. J lost 4 bases, V lost 1 base, and 2 bases had no gene match. Germline V CDR1 and CDR2: MNHEY, SVGEGT. The CDR3 totals 14 residues. As DNA, the CDR3 is TGTGCCAGCAGTTACTTTGGACAGGGCTATGGCTACACCTTC. It codes for CASSYFGQGYGYTF.

The chain recombines TRBV6-5 with TRBJ1-2, with D unresolved. CDR3 length equals 14 residues. Trimming cost V 8 bases and J 0 bases, with 13 bases left between them. Germline CDR1 MNHEY, CDR2 SVGAGI. The CDR3 DNA reads as TGTGCCAGCTACCTAGGCGGGACTAACTATGGCTACACCTTC. Translated: CASYLGGTNYGYTF.

There are a few counts of this clone. This chain uses TRBV30 with TRBJ1-1, with D possibly TRBD1 on 6 matching bases. V lost 3 bases and J lost 1, with 9 bases in between. The CDR3 extends over 13 amino acids. Germline CDR1 is GTSNPN and CDR2 is SVGIG (reference sequence). CDR3 nucleotide sequence: TGTGCCTGGAGGGCACAGGGGAACACTGAAGCTTTCTTT. Its protein is CAWRAQGNTEAFF.

Note on this clone: The same CDR3 can be traced to other DNA sequences in this sample. V usage is TRBV5-1 and J usage is TRBJ2-2; 11 bases align to TRBD2. Germline CDR1 is SGHRS and CDR2 is YFSETQ. The V segment lost 0 bases and the J segment 0 bases; nucleotides outside the gene matches: 4. The CDR3 consists of 18 residues. In DNA, the CDR3 is TGCGCCAGCAGCTTGGGGCTAGCGGGGGGTCCGAACACCGGGGAGCTGTTTTTT. Translating gives CASSLGLAGGPNTGELFF.

The chain couples TRBV19 to TRBJ1-1, with D maybe TRBD1 (6 bases). This CDR3 contains 18 residues. Germline lookup yields CDR1 LNHDA and CDR2 SQIVND (reference sequence). V was cut by 1 base and J by 0 bases, with 18 bases left in between. The CDR3: CASSIGGRGRGMNTEAFF. The CDR3 DNA follows: TGTGCCAGTAGTATAGGGGGAAGGGGGAGAGGCATGAACACTGAAGCTTTCTTT.

CDR3 amino acids: CASSLEGGGEAFF. The CDR3 coding sequence is TGTGCCAGCAGCCTAGAAGGGGGCGGTGAAGCTTTCTTT. The chain couples TRBV5-6 to TRBJ1-1, with 7 bases matching TRBD1. Germline V CDR1 and CDR2: SGHDT, YYEEEE. The junction had 7 bases not matched to a gene; V was cut back by 4 bases and J by 7 bases. The CDR3 loop spans 13 amino acids.

The gene calls are TRBV11-3 and TRBJ2-3; the match to TRBD1 covers 9 bases. The germline CDR1 and CDR2 sequences are SGHNT and YENEEA. J was trimmed by 1 base and V by 1 base; bases with no gene match: 0. The CDR3 has 15 residues. Written as DNA, the CDR3 is TGTGCCAGCAGCTTAGGACAGGGGGGCACAGATACGCAGTATTTT. Its translation is CASSLGQGGTDTQYF.

V is TRBV5-5 and J is TRBJ1-5; no firm D call. The V end lost 2 bases, the J end lost 9 bases, and 15 bases lay between the germline ends. The CDR3 is 14 residues long. Germline lookup yields CDR1 SGHKS and CDR2 YYEKEE (reference sequence). The CDR3 protein is CASSLSQALRPQHF. In nucleotides, the CDR3 is TGTGCCAGCAGCTTATCGCAGGCCCTCCGGCCCCAGCATTTT.

The chain combines TRBV9 with TRBJ1-3; 9 bases fit TRBD1. The V gene's germline CDR1 is SGDLS and CDR2 YYNGEE. V lost 6 bases and J lost 2; bases outside the gene matches: 6. This CDR3 has 15 residues. The CDR3 here is CASNPQGATGNTIYF. CDR3 DNA sequence: TGTGCCAGCAACCCACAGGGGGCAACTGGAAACACCATATATTTT.

V and J are TRBV11-2 and TRBJ2-3; 9 positions agree with TRBD2. Germline CDR1 and CDR2: SGHAT and FQNNGV. The CDR3 spans 14 residues. V gave up 1 base and J gave up 9 bases; unmatched junction bases: 5. As DNA, the CDR3 is TGTGCCAGCAGCTTAGGGACTAGCGTCGAGACGCAGTATTTT. It codes for CASSLGTSVETQYF.

This clone appeared once. The gene calls are TRBV18 and TRBJ1-3; maybe TRBD1 (5 bases). V was clipped by 4 bases and J by 4 bases, with 11 bases between them. The CDR3 loop spans 14 amino acids. Germline assignment: CDR1 KGHSH and CDR2 LQKENI. The CDR3, as DNA: TGTGCCAGCTCACTACAGGATCGGGGAAACACCATATATTTT. This sequence encodes CASSLQDRGNTIYF.

The V and J genes are TRBV6-1 and TRBJ2-5, with 13 bases aligning to TRBD2. The ends lost 2 bases at V and 3 bases at J; junction bases unmatched: 12. CDR1 and CDR2 (germline): MNHNS, SASEGT. CDR3 length equals 19 residues. The CDR3 DNA follows: TGTGCCAGCAGTGAACCCGGACTAGCGGGGGCCGGGATCGAAGAGACCCAGTACTTC. Amino acids: CASSEPGLAGAGIEETQYF.

The rearrangement links TRBV6-5 to TRBJ2-5; D is undetermined. The CDR3 length is 13 residues. CDR1 and CDR2 (germline): MNHEY, SVGAGI. Trimming shortened V by 6 bases and J by 2 bases, and 10 bases separated the two germline ends. CDR3 protein: CASSREFQETQYF. CDR3 bases: TGTGCCAGCAGCCGAGAGTTTCAAGAGACCCAGTACTTC.